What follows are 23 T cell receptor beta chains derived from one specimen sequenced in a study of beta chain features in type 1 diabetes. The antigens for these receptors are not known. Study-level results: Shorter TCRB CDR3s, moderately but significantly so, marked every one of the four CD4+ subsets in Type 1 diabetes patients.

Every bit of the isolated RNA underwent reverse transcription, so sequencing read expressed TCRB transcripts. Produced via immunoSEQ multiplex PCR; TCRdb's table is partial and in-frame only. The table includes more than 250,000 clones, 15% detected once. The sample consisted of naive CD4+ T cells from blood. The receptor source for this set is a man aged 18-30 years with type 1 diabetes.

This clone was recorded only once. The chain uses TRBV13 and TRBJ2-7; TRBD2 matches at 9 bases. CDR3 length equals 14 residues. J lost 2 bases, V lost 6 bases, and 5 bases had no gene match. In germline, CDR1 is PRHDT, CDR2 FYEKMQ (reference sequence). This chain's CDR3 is CASRSAGGAYEQYF. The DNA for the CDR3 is TGTGCCAGCAGGTCGGCGGGGGGGGCCTACGAGCAGTACTTC.

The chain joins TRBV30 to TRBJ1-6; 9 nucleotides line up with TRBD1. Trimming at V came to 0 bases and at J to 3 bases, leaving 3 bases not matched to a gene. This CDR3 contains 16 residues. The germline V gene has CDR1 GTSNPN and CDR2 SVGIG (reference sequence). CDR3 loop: CAWSVGQGIYNSPLHF. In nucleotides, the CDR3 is TGTGCCTGGAGTGTTGGACAGGGGATCTATAATTCACCCCTCCACTTT.

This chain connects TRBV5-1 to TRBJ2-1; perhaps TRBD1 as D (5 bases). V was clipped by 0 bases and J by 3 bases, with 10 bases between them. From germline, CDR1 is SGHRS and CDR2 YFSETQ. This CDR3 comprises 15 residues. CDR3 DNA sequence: TGCGCCAGCAGCTTGGCGGCAGGGCACTACAATGAGCAGTTCTTC. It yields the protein CASSLAAGHYNEQFF.

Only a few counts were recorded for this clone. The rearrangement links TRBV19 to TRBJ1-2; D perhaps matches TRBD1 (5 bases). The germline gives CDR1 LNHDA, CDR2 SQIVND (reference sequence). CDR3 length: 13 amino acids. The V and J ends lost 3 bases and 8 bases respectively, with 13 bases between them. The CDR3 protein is CASSIDSQGGYTF. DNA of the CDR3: TGTGCCAGTAGTATCGACAGTCAAGGAGGCTACACCTTC. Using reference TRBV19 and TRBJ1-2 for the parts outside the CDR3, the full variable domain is DGGITQSPKYLFRKEGQNVTLSCEQNLNHDAMYWYRQDPGQGLRLIYYSQIVNDFQKGDIAEGYSVSREKKESFPLTVTSAQKNPTAFYLCASSIDSQGGYTFGSGTRLTVV.

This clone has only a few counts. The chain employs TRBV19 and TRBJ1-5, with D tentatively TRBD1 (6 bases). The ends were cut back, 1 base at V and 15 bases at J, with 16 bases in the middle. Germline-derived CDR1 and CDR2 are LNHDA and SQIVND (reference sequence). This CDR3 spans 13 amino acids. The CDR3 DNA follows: TGTGCCAGTAGTATAGTGGGGACACCCATAGGGCATTTT. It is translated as CASSIVGTPIGHF.

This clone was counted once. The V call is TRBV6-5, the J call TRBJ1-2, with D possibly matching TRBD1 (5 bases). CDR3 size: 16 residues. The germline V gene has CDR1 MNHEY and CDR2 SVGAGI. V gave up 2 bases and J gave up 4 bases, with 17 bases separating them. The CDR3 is CASSYTHSGRFYGYTF. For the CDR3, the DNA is TGTGCCAGCAGTTACACTCATTCAGGGCGATTCTATGGCTACACCTTC.

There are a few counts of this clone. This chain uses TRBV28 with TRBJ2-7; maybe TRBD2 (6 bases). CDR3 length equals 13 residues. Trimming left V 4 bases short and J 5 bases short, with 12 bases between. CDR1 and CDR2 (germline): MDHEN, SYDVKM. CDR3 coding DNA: TGTGCCAGCAGTTACCCCGGGGGAAACGAGCAGTACTTC. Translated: CASSYPGGNEQYF.

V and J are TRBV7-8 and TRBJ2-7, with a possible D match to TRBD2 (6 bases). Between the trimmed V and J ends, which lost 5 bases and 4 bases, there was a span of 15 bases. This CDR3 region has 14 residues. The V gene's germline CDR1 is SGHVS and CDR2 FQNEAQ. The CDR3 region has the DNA TGTGCCAGCAGCCGCTTTGGGAGCGGGTACGAGCAGTACTTC. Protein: CASSRFGSGYEQYF.

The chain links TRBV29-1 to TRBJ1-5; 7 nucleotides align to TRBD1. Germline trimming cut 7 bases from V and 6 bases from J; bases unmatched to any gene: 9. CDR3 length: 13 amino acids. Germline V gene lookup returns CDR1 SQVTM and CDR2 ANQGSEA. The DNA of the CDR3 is TGCAGCGCCCTGACAGGGTGGGGTCAGCCCCAGCATTTT. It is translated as CSALTGWGQPQHF. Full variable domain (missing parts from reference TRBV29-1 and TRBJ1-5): SAVISQKPSRDICQRGTSLTIQCQVDSQVTMMFWYRQQPGQSLTLIATANQGSEATYESGFVIDKFPISRPNLTFSTLTVSNMSPEDSSIYLCSALTGWGQPQHFGDGTRLSIL.

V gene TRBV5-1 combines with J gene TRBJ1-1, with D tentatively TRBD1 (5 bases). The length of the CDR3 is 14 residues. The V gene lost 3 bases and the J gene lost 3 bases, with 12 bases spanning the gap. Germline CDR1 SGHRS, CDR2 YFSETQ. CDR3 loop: CASSWGPVDTEAFF. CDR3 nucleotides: TGCGCCAGCAGCTGGGGCCCCGTGGACACTGAAGCTTTCTTT.

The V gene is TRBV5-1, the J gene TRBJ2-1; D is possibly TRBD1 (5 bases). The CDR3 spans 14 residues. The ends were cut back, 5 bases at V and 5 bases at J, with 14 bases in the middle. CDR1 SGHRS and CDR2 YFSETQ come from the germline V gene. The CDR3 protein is CASRQGTGDNEQFF. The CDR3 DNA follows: TGCGCCAGCAGGCAGGGAACCGGCGACAATGAGCAGTTCTTC.

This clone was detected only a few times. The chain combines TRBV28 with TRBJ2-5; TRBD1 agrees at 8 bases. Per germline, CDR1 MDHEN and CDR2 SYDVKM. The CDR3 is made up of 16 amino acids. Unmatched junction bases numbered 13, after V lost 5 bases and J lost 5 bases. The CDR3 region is CASSARQGSYWETQYF. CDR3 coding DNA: TGTGCCAGCAGTGCCCGACAGGGGAGCTACTGGGAGACCCAGTACTTC.

The CDR3 is CASSVFQGVDGYTF. Here the CDR3 DNA reads TGTGCCAGCAGCGTATTTCAGGGGGTCGACGGCTACACCTTC. J is TRBJ1-2 and V is TRBV9; TRBD1 agrees at 7 bases. CDR1 and CDR2 (germline): SGDLS, YYNGEE. The CDR3 runs 14 residues. V gave up 1 base and J gave up 8 bases; unmatched junction bases: 8.

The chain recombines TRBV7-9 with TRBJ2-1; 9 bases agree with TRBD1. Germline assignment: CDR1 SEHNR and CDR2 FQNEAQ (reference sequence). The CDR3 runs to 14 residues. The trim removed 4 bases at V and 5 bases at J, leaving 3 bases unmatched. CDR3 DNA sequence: TGTGCCAGCAGCTGGGGACAGGGAGACAATGAGCAGTTCTTC. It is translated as CASSWGQGDNEQFF.

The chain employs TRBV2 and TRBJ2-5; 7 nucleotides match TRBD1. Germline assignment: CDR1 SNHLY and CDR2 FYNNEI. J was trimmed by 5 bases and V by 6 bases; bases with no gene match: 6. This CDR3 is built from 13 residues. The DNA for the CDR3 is TGTGCCAGCAGCACAGACAGGGAGGAGACCCAGTACTTC. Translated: CASSTDREETQYF.

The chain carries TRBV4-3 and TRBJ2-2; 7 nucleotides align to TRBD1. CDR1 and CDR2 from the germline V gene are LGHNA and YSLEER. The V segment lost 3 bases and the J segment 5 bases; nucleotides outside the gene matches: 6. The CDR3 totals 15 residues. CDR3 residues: CASSHEGGRTGELFF. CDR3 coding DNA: TGCGCCAGCAGCCACGAAGGGGGCCGGACCGGGGAGCTGTTTTTT.

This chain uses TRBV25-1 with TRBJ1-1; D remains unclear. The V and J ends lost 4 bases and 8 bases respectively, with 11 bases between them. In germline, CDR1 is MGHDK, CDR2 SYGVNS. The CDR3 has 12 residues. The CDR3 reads CASSGNQREAFF. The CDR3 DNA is TGTGCCAGCAGTGGAAATCAACGGGAAGCTTTCTTT.

DNA for the CDR3: TGTGCCAGCAGCTTAGTAGCTAGCGGAAACACCGGGGAGCTGTTTTTT. Encoded protein: CASSLVASGNTGELFF. V and J are TRBV7-2 and TRBJ2-2; 7 nucleotides match TRBD2. Unmatched junction bases numbered 4, after V lost 1 base and J lost 2 bases. Per germline, CDR1 SGHTA and CDR2 FQGNSA. This CDR3 has 16 amino acids.

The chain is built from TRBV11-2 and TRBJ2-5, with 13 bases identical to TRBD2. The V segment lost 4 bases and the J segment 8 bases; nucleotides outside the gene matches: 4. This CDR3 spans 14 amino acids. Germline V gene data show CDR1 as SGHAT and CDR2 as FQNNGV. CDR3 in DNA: TGTGCCAGCAGCTCCGGGACTAGCGGGGTAACCCAGTACTTC. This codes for CASSSGTSGVTQYF.

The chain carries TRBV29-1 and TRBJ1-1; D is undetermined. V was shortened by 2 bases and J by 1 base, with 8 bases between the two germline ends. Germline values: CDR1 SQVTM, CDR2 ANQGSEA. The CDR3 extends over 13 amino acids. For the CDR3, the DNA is TGCAGCGTTGAATCGATTAGGAACACTGAAGCTTTCTTT. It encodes CSVESIRNTEAFF.

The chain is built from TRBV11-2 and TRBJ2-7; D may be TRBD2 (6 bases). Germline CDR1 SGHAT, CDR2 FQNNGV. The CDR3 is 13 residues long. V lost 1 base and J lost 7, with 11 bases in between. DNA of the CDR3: TGTGCCAGCAGCTTAGTCGGGGGAGGTGAGCAGTACTTC. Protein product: CASSLVGGGEQYF.

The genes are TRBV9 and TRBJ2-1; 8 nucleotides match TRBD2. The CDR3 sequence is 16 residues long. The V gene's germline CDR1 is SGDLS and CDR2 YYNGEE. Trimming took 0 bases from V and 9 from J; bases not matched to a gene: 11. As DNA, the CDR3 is TGTGCCAGCAGCGTAGCTACGTTGGGACTAGGGATTGAGCAGTTCTTC. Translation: CASSVATLGLGIEQFF.

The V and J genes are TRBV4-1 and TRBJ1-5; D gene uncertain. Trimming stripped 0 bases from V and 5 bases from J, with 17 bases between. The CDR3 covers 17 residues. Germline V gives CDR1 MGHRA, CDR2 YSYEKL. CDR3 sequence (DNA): TGCGCCAGCAGCCAAGATTCGGAGGCCCCGTCGGATCAGCCCCAGCATTTT. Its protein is CASSQDSEAPSDQPQHF.